Included here is one T cell receptor beta chain sequence, with context. The sample is drawn from a study of shared clonotypes between healthy human individuals. Data came from immunoSEQ multiplex PCR; TCRdb stores just in-frame clones and leaves some out. The sample lists about 870,000 clones; 80% to 95% were seen once. From germline, CDR1 is MNHEY and CDR2 SVGAGI. The length of the CDR3 is 13 residues. The V gene lost 1 base and the J gene lost 2 bases, with 4 bases spanning the gap. Terminally differentiated effector memory CD45RA+ cells were left out of the naive CD8 fraction, which was CD45RO-negative and positively selected for CCR7.

The sample taken for sequencing was naive CD8+ T cells sorted from blood. The receptor comes from a man in his thirties or forties in good health. The gene calls are TRBV6-5 and TRBJ2-3; unclear D gene. The CDR3 loop reads CASSYFITDTQYF. CDR3 DNA: TGTGCCAGCAGTTACTTTATCACAGATACGCAGTATTTT.